A selection of T cell receptor beta chains follows, all from one sample in a study of sequential checkpoint blockade in melanoma. Profiled with immunoSEQ multiplex PCR; TCRdb holds only in-frame clones, not every one. Of 5,500 to 6,500 clones listed, more than 50% are singletons. The sample consisted of CD8+ T cells sorted from blood (inferred from file names), taken from a patient given nivolumab and ipilimumab in sequence. The receptors were sampled from a human donor with melanoma. CDR3s include the opening cysteine and the closing phenylalanine or tryptophan. The order of the fields is CDR3 protein, CDR3 DNA, V gene, clone size, D gene, J gene. A D gene is named only where the DNA matches it firmly. For some rows the clone size is stated as once, few or many, or as a class when expanded; others skip it.

CDR3 protein: CASSRDRAFSEQFF; CDR3 DNA: TGCGCCAGCTCCCGGGACAGGGCTTTCAGTGAGCAGTTCTTC; V gene: TRBV4-3; clone size: .; D gene: TRBD1; J gene: TRBJ2-1
CDR3 protein: CASSYSNFATDTQYF; CDR3 DNA: TGTGCCAGCAGTTACTCGAACTTTGCCACAGATACGCAGTATTTT; V gene: TRBV6-5; clone size: few; D gene: .; J gene: TRBJ2-3
CDR3 protein: CASSDSPGGLNGYTF; CDR3 DNA: TGTGCCAGCAGTGACTCCCCAGGGGGCTTGAATGGCTACACCTTC; V gene: TRBV6-4; clone size: .; D gene: TRBD1; J gene: TRBJ1-2
CDR3 protein: CASSPFTGLSGEQFF; CDR3 DNA: TGTGCCAGCAGCCCCTTCACTGGTCTTTCCGGTGAGCAGTTCTTC; V gene: TRBV7-8; clone size: .; D gene: .; J gene: TRBJ2-1
CDR3 protein: CASSRGLGYEQYF; CDR3 DNA: TGTGCCAGCAGCCGAGGATTGGGCTACGAGCAGTACTTC; V gene: TRBV6-5; clone size: .; D gene: .; J gene: TRBJ2-7
CDR3 protein: CASSRGTGGYEQYF; CDR3 DNA: TGTGCCAGCAGCAGAGGGACAGGGGGCTACGAGCAGTACTTC; V gene: TRBV5-4; clone size: .; D gene: TRBD1; J gene: TRBJ2-7
CDR3 protein: CASSLDHSYEQYF; CDR3 DNA: TGTGCCAGCAGCTTAGATCACAGCTACGAGCAGTACTTC; V gene: TRBV11-2; clone size: .; D gene: .; J gene: TRBJ2-7
CDR3 protein: CASSLSSGTSTDTQYF; CDR3 DNA: TGCGCCAGCAGCCTTTCGAGCGGAACAAGCACAGATACGCAGTATTTT; V gene: TRBV5-1; clone size: .; D gene: .; J gene: TRBJ2-3
CDR3 protein: CASSPPGQVYEQYF; CDR3 DNA: TGTGCCAGCTCACCACCCGGACAGGTCTACGAGCAGTACTTC; V gene: TRBV18; clone size: .; D gene: TRBD1; J gene: TRBJ2-7
CDR3 protein: CSVALTGVTGELFF; CDR3 DNA: TGCAGCGTTGCTCTTACAGGAGTCACCGGGGAGCTGTTTTTT; V gene: TRBV29-1; clone size: few; D gene: .; J gene: TRBJ2-2
CDR3 protein: CASSLLEAADTQYF; CDR3 DNA: TGTGCCAGCAGTTTATTGGAGGCGGCAGATACGCAGTATTTT; V gene: TRBV27; clone size: .; D gene: .; J gene: TRBJ2-3
CDR3 protein: CASSPTSGGASSDTQYF; CDR3 DNA: TGTGCCAGCAGTCCCACTAGCGGGGGGGCCTCGTCAGATACGCAGTATTTT; V gene: TRBV2; clone size: few; D gene: TRBD2; J gene: TRBJ2-3
CDR3 protein: CASSYSDSYERYF; CDR3 DNA: TGTGCCAGCAGTTACTCGGATTCCTACGAGCGGTACTTC; V gene: TRBV6-5; clone size: few; D gene: .; J gene: TRBJ2-7
CDR3 protein: CASSSPGNEQFF; CDR3 DNA: TGTGCCAGCAGCTCCCCAGGTAATGAGCAGTTCTTC; V gene: TRBV7-3; clone size: few; D gene: .; J gene: TRBJ2-1
CDR3 protein: CASSQDQGPSTYEQYF; CDR3 DNA: TGCGCCAGCAGCCAAGATCAGGGTCCCTCAACCTACGAGCAGTACTTC; V gene: TRBV4-1; clone size: .; D gene: .; J gene: TRBJ2-7
CDR3 protein: CASSQEGAGYTREQFF; CDR3 DNA: TGTGCCAGCAGCCAAGAGGGGGCGGGCTACACACGTGAGCAGTTCTTC; V gene: TRBV4-2; clone size: .; D gene: .; J gene: TRBJ2-1
CDR3 protein: CASSLDISSYNEQFF; CDR3 DNA: TGTGCCAGCAGTTTAGACATTAGCTCCTACAATGAGCAGTTCTTC; V gene: TRBV27; clone size: .; D gene: .; J gene: TRBJ2-1
CDR3 protein: CASSLAKREGRNEQFF; CDR3 DNA: TGTGCCAGCAGTTTGGCGAAGCGGGAGGGCCGCAATGAGCAGTTCTTC; V gene: TRBV6-6; clone size: .; D gene: TRBD2; J gene: TRBJ2-1
CDR3 protein: CASSYFQAGEEQYF; CDR3 DNA: TGTGCCAGCAGTTACTTCCAGGCGGGGGAAGAGCAGTACTTC; V gene: TRBV6-5; clone size: few; D gene: TRBD2; J gene: TRBJ2-7
CDR3 protein: CSVSARLAGTYNEQFF; CDR3 DNA: TGCAGCGTTTCCGCCCGACTAGCGGGGACCTACAATGAGCAGTTCTTC; V gene: TRBV29-1; clone size: .; D gene: TRBD2; J gene: TRBJ2-1
CDR3 protein: CASSISSQGPVNEQFF; CDR3 DNA: TGTGCCAGCAGTATCTCATCACAGGGACCGGTCAATGAGCAGTTCTTC; V gene: TRBV27; clone size: .; D gene: .; J gene: TRBJ2-1
CDR3 protein: CASSGLAGVEQYF; CDR3 DNA: TGTGCCAGCAGTGGACTAGCGGGAGTCGAGCAGTACTTC; V gene: TRBV6-1; clone size: few; D gene: TRBD2; J gene: TRBJ2-7
CDR3 protein: CASSLVPGYEKLFF; CDR3 DNA: TGCGCCAGCAGCTTGGTTCCAGGATATGAAAAACTGTTTTTT; V gene: TRBV5-1; clone size: .; D gene: .; J gene: TRBJ1-4
CDR3 protein: CASSPEGGDYTYEQYF; CDR3 DNA: TGTGCCAGCAGCCCAGAGGGGGGGGATTACACCTACGAGCAGTACTTC; V gene: TRBV11-2; clone size: .; D gene: .; J gene: TRBJ2-7
CDR3 protein: CASSETGSNTEAFF; CDR3 DNA: TGTGCCAGCAGTGAAACGGGATCGAACACTGAAGCTTTCTTT; V gene: TRBV2; clone size: .; D gene: .; J gene: TRBJ1-1
CDR3 protein: CASMSGNSYEQYF; CDR3 DNA: TGCGCCAGCATGTCGGGGAATTCCTACGAGCAGTACTTC; V gene: TRBV5-1; clone size: .; D gene: .; J gene: TRBJ2-7
CDR3 protein: CASSIPRDRGLLSNQPQHF; CDR3 DNA: TGTGCCAGCAGCATTCCCCGGGACAGGGGTCTTCTGAGCAATCAGCCCCAGCATTTT; V gene: TRBV27; clone size: few; D gene: TRBD1; J gene: TRBJ1-5
CDR3 protein: CASSLAGTSYEQYF; CDR3 DNA: TGTGCCAGCAGCTTGGCAGGAACCTCCTACGAGCAGTACTTC; V gene: TRBV11-1; clone size: few; D gene: .; J gene: TRBJ2-7
CDR3 protein: CASSTTGSSPYGYTF; CDR3 DNA: TGTGCCAGCAGTACAACGGGTTCCTCTCCCTATGGCTACACCTTC; V gene: TRBV6-4; clone size: .; D gene: .; J gene: TRBJ1-2
CDR3 protein: CASSQNGNTEAFF; CDR3 DNA: TGTGCCAGCAGCCAAAACGGGAACACTGAAGCTTTCTTT; V gene: TRBV14; clone size: .; D gene: .; J gene: TRBJ1-1
CDR3 protein: CASSQQTPYEQYF; CDR3 DNA: TGTGCCAGCAGCCAGCAGACACCCTACGAGCAGTACTTC; V gene: TRBV14; clone size: once; D gene: .; J gene: TRBJ2-7
CDR3 protein: CASRTPLEETQYF; CDR3 DNA: TGTGCCAGTAGAACTCCTCTCGAGGAGACCCAGTACTTC; V gene: TRBV19; clone size: medium-sized; D gene: .; J gene: TRBJ2-5
CDR3 protein: CASSDEGGLAGEQYF; CDR3 DNA: TGTGCCAGCAGTGACGAGGGGGGGTTGGCAGGCGAGCAGTACTTC; V gene: TRBV27; clone size: medium-sized; D gene: .; J gene: TRBJ2-7
CDR3 protein: CASRAGTDTQYF; CDR3 DNA: TGTGCCAGCAGAGCAGGGACAGATACGCAGTATTTT; V gene: TRBV6-6; clone size: .; D gene: .; J gene: TRBJ2-3
CDR3 protein: CASSLGIATGASYEQYF; CDR3 DNA: TGTGCCAGCAGTTTGGGAATAGCAACAGGGGCCTCCTACGAGCAGTACTTC; V gene: TRBV2; clone size: .; D gene: TRBD1; J gene: TRBJ2-7